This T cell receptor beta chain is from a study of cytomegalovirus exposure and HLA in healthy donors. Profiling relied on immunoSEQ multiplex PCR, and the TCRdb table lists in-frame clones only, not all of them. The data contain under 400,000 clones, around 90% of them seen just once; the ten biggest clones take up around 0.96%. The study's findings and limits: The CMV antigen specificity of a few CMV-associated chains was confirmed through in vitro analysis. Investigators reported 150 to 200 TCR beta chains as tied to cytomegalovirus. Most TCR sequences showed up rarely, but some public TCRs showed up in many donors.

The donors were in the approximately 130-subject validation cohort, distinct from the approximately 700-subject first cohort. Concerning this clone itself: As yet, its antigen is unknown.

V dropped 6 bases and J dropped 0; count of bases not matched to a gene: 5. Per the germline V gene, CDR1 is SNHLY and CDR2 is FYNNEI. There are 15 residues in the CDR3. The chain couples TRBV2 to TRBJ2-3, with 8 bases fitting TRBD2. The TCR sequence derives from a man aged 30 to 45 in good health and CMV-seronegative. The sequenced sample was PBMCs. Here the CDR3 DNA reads TGTGCCAGCAGAACTAGCGGCTCTAGCACAGATACGCAGTATTTT. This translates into CASRTSGSSTDTQYF. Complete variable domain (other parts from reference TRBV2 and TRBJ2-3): EPEVTQTPSHQVTQMGQEVILRCVPISNHLYFYWYRQILGQKVEFLVSFYNNEISEKSEIFDDQFSVERPDGSNFTLKIRSTKLEDSAMYFCASRTSGSSTDTQYFGPGTRLTVL.